Listed below are T cell receptor beta chains from one sample, sequenced in a study of blood T cell repertoires in COVID-19. Assay used: immunoSEQ multiplex PCR; TCRdb lists only in-frame clones, some missing. The table has about 240,000 clones, around nine tenths seen once; the top ten hold 3.5% to 4.5%. The sample taken for sequencing was PBMCs or T cells enriched from blood (not recorded which). The receptors were sampled from a woman aged 25 to 39 who had recovered from COVID-19. Both conserved end residues are part of each CDR3. Each record gives: J gene, clone size, V gene, D gene, CDR3 DNA, CDR3 protein. A D gene is named only where the DNA matches it firmly. The size field is filled for only some rows; it gives once, few, many or a size class.

TRBJ1-2	.	TRBV4-3	TRBD1	TGCGCCAGCAGCCAAGAAGGGACAGGCGGTGGAGGCTACACCTTC	CASSQEGTGGGGYTF
TRBJ1-4	.	TRBV28	TRBD1	TGTGCCAGCAGCGACAGGGGCCGAACTAATGAAAAACTGTTTTTT	CASSDRGRTNEKLFF
TRBJ2-3	.	TRBV7-8	TRBD2	TGTGCCAGCAGCTTATTTTTGACTAGCGGGAGGGAAGATACGCAGTATTTT	CASSLFLTSGREDTQYF
TRBJ1-2	.	TRBV28	TRBD1	TGTGCCAGCAGTTTTGGGGGACAGGGGGCTTATGGCTACACCTTC	CASSFGGQGAYGYTF
TRBJ1-2	once	TRBV28	TRBD1	TGTGCCAGCACCAACCCCAGGGGGATTTATGGCTACACCTTC	CASTNPRGIYGYTF
TRBJ2-7	.	TRBV7-2	.	TGTGCCAGCAGCTTACTAATCCGGGGAGGCTACGAGCAGTACTTC	CASSLLIRGGYEQYF
TRBJ2-1	.	TRBV28	.	TGTGCCAGCAGCTTTCAGGGGAGCGCAGACAATGAGCAGTTCTTC	CASSFQGSADNEQFF
TRBJ2-5	.	TRBV5-1	TRBD2	TGCGCCAGCAGCCCCGGTAGCGGGAGGAACCAAGAGACCCAGTACTTC	CASSPGSGRNQETQYF
TRBJ1-2	.	TRBV5-6	.	TGTGCCAGCAGCCCCGTGGGCAGGGATCGAGTCTATGGCTACACCTTC	CASSPVGRDRVYGYTF
TRBJ1-2	.	TRBV30	.	TGTGCCTGGAGTGTAGGGATTTGGACTCCCAAGGCGGGCTACACCTTC	CAWSVGIWTPKAGYTF
TRBJ2-5	.	TRBV30	TRBD2	TGTGCCTGGGCCCCACTAGCGGTACAAGAGACCCAGTACTTC	CAWAPLAVQETQYF
TRBJ1-5	.	TRBV12-3/TRBV12-4	TRBD1	TGTGCCAGCACCGAGGGACAGGGGTTACCCCAGCATTTT	CASTEGQGLPQHF
TRBJ1-5	once	TRBV19	TRBD1	TGTGCCAGTAGTATTATCCGGGACAGGGCCCAGCCCCAGCATTTT	CASSIIRDRAQPQHF
TRBJ1-1	.	TRBV29-1	.	TGCAGCGTTGAGTCGGGGAGTGCTGAAGCTTTCTTT	CSVESGSAEAFF
TRBJ2-1	.	TRBV6-2/TRBV6-3	TRBD2	TGTGCCAGCAGTTACTCGGGCCGGGGAGGCGGGAGTCGGTTCTTC	CASSYSGRGGGSRFF
TRBJ1-6	.	TRBV28	.	TGTGCCAGCAGCCCTATCAGGTTTGGAAATTCACCCCTCCACTTT	CASSPIRFGNSPLHF
TRBJ2-3	few	TRBV29-1	.	TGCAGCGTTGGGGCCCGGGCGGGAGATACGCAGTATTTT	CSVGARAGDTQYF